Presented here are 24 T cell receptor beta chains from one specimen sequenced in a study of OX40 agonist ivuxolimab in advanced cancers. Generated by immunoSEQ multiplex PCR, the TCRdb table keeps only in-frame clones and is missing some. The table shows 63,000 or so clones, with around 88% occurring only once. The sample in question was CD4+ or CD8+ T cells sorted from blood, obtained in a trial of the OX40 agonist ivuxolimab. These receptors came from an adult with an advanced solid tumor such as melanoma, head and neck, liver or kidney cancer.

The chain links TRBV7-3 to TRBJ2-3, with D possibly TRBD2 on 7 matching bases. Trimming left V 5 bases short and J 6 bases short, with 21 bases between. The CDR3 is 16 residues long. Germline V gene lookup returns CDR1 SGHTA and CDR2 FQGTGA. The CDR3 DNA is TGTGCCAGCAGCCCTCCACGGGGGGCAGGGCCGGATACGCAGTATTTT. It is translated as CASSPPRGAGPDTQYF.

This chain connects TRBV27 to TRBJ2-7; TRBD1 matches at 9 bases. The germline V gene has CDR1 MNHEY and CDR2 SMNVEV (reference sequence). This CDR3 comprises 14 residues. The trim removed 6 bases at V and 4 bases at J, leaving 7 bases unmatched. This CDR3 reads CASSYWDRVYEQYF. The CDR3 nucleotides are TGTGCCAGCAGCTACTGGGACAGGGTTTACGAGCAGTACTTC.

The rearrangement links TRBV10-2 to TRBJ2-7; 9 nucleotides match TRBD1. V was pared by 8 bases and J by 3 bases, with 8 bases of the junction left unmatched. The CDR3 runs 14 residues. Germline V gene lookup returns CDR1 WSHSY and CDR2 SAAADI. CDR3 in amino acids: CASVDRGGFYEQYF. In DNA, the CDR3 is TGCGCCAGCGTCGACAGGGGGGGTTTCTACGAGCAGTACTTC.

The chain carries TRBV19 and TRBJ1-2; D is possibly TRBD1 (5 bases). This CDR3 region has 15 residues. The germline CDR1 and CDR2 sequences are LNHDA and SQIVND (reference sequence). V lost 2 bases and J lost 5, with 15 bases in between. CDR3 nucleotide sequence: TGTGCCAGTAGTATACAAAATCCAGGGAAGTATGGCTACACCTTC. Residues: CASSIQNPGKYGYTF.

The J gene is TRBJ2-1, the V gene TRBV7-3; 14 positions match TRBD2. CDR1 SGHTA and CDR2 FQGTGA come from the germline V gene. V trimming: 5 bases; J trimming: 7 bases; junction bases outside the gene matches: 4. The CDR3 totals 15 residues. DNA of the CDR3: TGTGCCAGCAGCGCCGGGACTAGCGGGAGTAATGAGCAGTTCTTC. Encoded protein: CASSAGTSGSNEQFF.

The CDR3 sequence is CASSLGQGNYGYTF. The CDR3 DNA reads as TGCGCCAGCAGCTTGGGACAGGGGAACTATGGCTACACCTTC. The chain has TRBV5-1 and TRBJ1-2, with 8 bases matching TRBD1. This CDR3 spans 14 amino acids. V gave up 0 bases and J gave up 2 bases; unmatched junction bases: 0. Germline assignment: CDR1 SGHRS and CDR2 YFSETQ. Filled out from reference TRBV5-1 and TRBJ1-2, the complete variable domain reads KAGVTQTPRYLIKTRGQQVTLSCSPISGHRSVSWYQQTPGQGLQFLFEYFSETQRNKGNFPGRFSGRQFSNSRSEMNVSTLELGDSALYLCASSLGQGNYGYTFGSGTRLTVV.

V is TRBV7-9 and J is TRBJ1-2; tentatively, D is TRBD1 (5 bases). This CDR3 comprises 17 residues. Trimming cost V 5 bases and J 0 bases, with 19 bases left between them. The germline V gene has CDR1 SEHNR and CDR2 FQNEAQ (reference sequence). The CDR3 DNA reads as TGTGCCAGCAGCCATGACCTCCGATGGGGGACTAACTATGGCTACACCTTC. Protein product: CASSHDLRWGTNYGYTF.

This sequence joins TRBV19 and TRBJ2-3, with TRBD1 identical over 7 bases. The V and J ends lost 7 bases and 2 bases, in that order; junction bases with no gene match: 15. The germline gives CDR1 LNHDA, CDR2 SQIVND (reference sequence). The CDR3 is made up of 17 amino acids. The CDR3 sequence: CASTRGAGGSDTDTQYF. In nucleotides, the CDR3 is TGTGCCAGTACCCGAGGGGCAGGGGGAAGTGACACAGATACGCAGTATTTT.

V is TRBV10-3 and J is TRBJ2-2; 10 nucleotides agree with TRBD2. The V gene's germline CDR1 is ENHRY and CDR2 SYGVKD. J gave up 4 bases and V 0 bases, and 5 bases lay outside the gene matches. The CDR3 spans 17 residues. As DNA, the CDR3 is TGTGCCATCAGTGAGTCGCTAGCGGGAGCGGGCACCGGGGAGCTGTTTTTT. It is translated as CAISESLAGAGTGELFF.

V gene TRBV4-2 combines with J gene TRBJ2-4; no clear D gene. The CDR3 contains 16 residues. V was shortened by 1 base and J by 0 bases, with 10 bases between the two germline ends. Per the germline V gene, CDR1 is LGHNA and CDR2 is YNFKEQ. In DNA, the CDR3 is TGTGCCAGCAGCCAAGGAGGATCCTTAGCCAAAAACATTCAGTACTTC. As protein: CASSQGGSLAKNIQYF.

This chain connects TRBV25-1 to TRBJ2-5; no reliable D call. The ends were cut back, 6 bases at V and 5 bases at J, with 10 bases in the middle. The CDR3 length is 12 residues. The germline V gene has CDR1 MGHDK and CDR2 SYGVNS. CDR3 coding DNA: TGTGCCAGCAGGGTGAGAGAGGAGACCCAGTACTTC. Translated, it gives CASRVREETQYF.

The chain employs TRBV9 and TRBJ1-6; no clear D gene. The CDR3 contains 16 residues. Germline assignment: CDR1 SGDLS and CDR2 YYNGEE. Trimming left V 1 base short and J 7 bases short, with 15 bases between. The CDR3 spells CASSVMAGGLNSPLHF. The CDR3, as DNA: TGTGCCAGCAGCGTAATGGCGGGCGGCCTCAATTCACCCCTCCACTTT.

The chain links TRBV29-1 to TRBJ2-1; 9 bases match TRBD2. This CDR3 region has 13 residues. J gave up 6 bases and V 4 bases, and 4 bases lay outside the gene matches. The germline V gene encodes CDR1 SQVTM and CDR2 ANQGSEA. The CDR3 DNA sequence: TGCAGCGTTGTGGCGGGAGGGGTCAATGAGCAGTTCTTC. Its translation: CSVVAGGVNEQFF.

This clone was observed a few times. This sequence joins TRBV6-1 and TRBJ1-4; D gene uncertain. Trimming left V 6 bases short and J 8 bases short, with 13 bases between. This CDR3 is 13 amino acids long. CDR1 and CDR2 (germline): MNHNS, SASEGT. The chain's CDR3 is CASSSGVLEKLFF. In nucleotides, the CDR3 is TGTGCCAGCAGCTCAGGAGTGCTGGAAAAACTGTTTTTT.

V usage is TRBV2 and J usage is TRBJ2-2, with a weak D call TRBD1 (5 bases). The CDR3 has 17 amino acids. Germline V CDR1 and CDR2: SNHLY, FYNNEI. Trimming shortened V by 3 bases and J by 5 bases, and 19 bases separated the two germline ends. The CDR3 nucleotides are TGTGCCAGCAGTGAGGGTCGTCAGGGTGGTTGGACCGGGGAGCTGTTTTTT. Translation gives CASSEGRQGGWTGELFF.

This clone has a single count. V is TRBV27 and J is TRBJ2-1; 10 bases are shared with TRBD1. The junction had 4 bases not matched to a gene; V was cut back by 3 bases and J by 8 bases. The CDR3 is 14 residues long. Germline V gene sequence: CDR1 MNHEY, CDR2 SMNVEV (reference sequence). This chain's CDR3 is CASSLGQGRHEQFF. CDR3 sequence (DNA): TGTGCCAGCAGTTTGGGACAGGGGCGGCATGAGCAGTTCTTC.

V and J are TRBV21-1 and TRBJ2-7; the D call of TRBD1 is as the table states it, not checked on the DNA. TRBV21-1 is given as a pseudogene. The CDR3 loop spans 14 amino acids. The CDR3 loop is CARGQALRGGEQYF. Here the CDR3 DNA reads TGTGCTAGAGGACAGGCCCTACGGGGAGGAGAGCAGTACTTC.

The rearrangement uses TRBV11-2 and TRBJ1-1; D is possibly TRBD1 (5 bases). This CDR3 has 12 residues. V lost 5 bases, J lost 8 bases, and 12 bases lay in between. The germline CDR1 and CDR2 sequences are SGHAT and FQNNGV. This chain's CDR3 is CASSRGQSEAFF. The CDR3 DNA reads TGTGCCAGCAGCCGTGGACAATCCGAAGCTTTCTTT.

The chain is built from TRBV15 and TRBJ2-6, with D possibly being TRBD1 (5 bases). Trimming cost V 8 bases and J 4 bases, with 9 bases left between them. The length of the CDR3 is 13 residues. Germline V gives CDR1 LNHNV, CDR2 YYDKDF (reference sequence). The CDR3 is CATQGAGANVLTF. CDR3 in DNA: TGTGCCACCCAAGGGGCCGGGGCCAACGTCCTGACTTTC.

The rearrangement links TRBV7-9 to TRBJ2-5, with D possibly called TRBD1 or TRBD2 (5 bases each). The J call may be mistaken, given a closer DNA end match to TRBJ2-7. This CDR3 has 14 amino acids. The germline V gene has CDR1 SEHNR and CDR2 FQNEAQ (reference sequence). CDR3 protein: CASSLEWGTYEQYF. The CDR3 nucleotides are TGTGCCAGCAGCTTAGAATGGGGGACCTACGAGCAGTACTTC.

This clone has more than one count but fewer than ten. The V gene is TRBV5-1, the J gene TRBJ2-1; perhaps TRBD2 as D (5 bases). Trimming stripped 0 bases from V and 9 bases from J, with 13 bases between. Germline V lookup: CDR1 SGHRS, CDR2 YFSETQ. There are 14 residues in the CDR3. Written as DNA, the CDR3 is TGCGCCAGCAGCTTGGTGGTAGAAGAGGGTGAGCAGTTCTTC. Translating it yields CASSLVVEEGEQFF.

The chain combines TRBV18 with TRBJ2-7, with 7 bases matching TRBD1. V lost 6 bases and J lost 5; bases outside the gene matches: 4. The CDR3 length is 12 residues. Germline V gene lookup returns CDR1 KGHSH and CDR2 LQKENI. CDR3 bases: TGTGCCAGCTCCCCCACAGGGGACGAGCAGTACTTC. Its translation is CASSPTGDEQYF.

This clone was observed a single time. The rearrangement joins TRBV4-2 to TRBJ1-2; possible D gene TRBD1, 5 bases. This CDR3 contains 16 residues. CDR1 and CDR2 from the germline V gene are LGHNA and YNFKEQ. V was cut by 0 bases and J by 2 bases, with 13 bases left in between. In DNA, the CDR3 is TGTGCCAGCAGCCAAGATGAGGCCAGGGTAAACTATGGCTACACCTTC. It specifies CASSQDEARVNYGYTF.

The CDR3 loop is CASSLDRAGANVLTF. The CDR3 nucleotides are TGTGCCAGTAGTTTGGACAGGGCTGGGGCCAACGTCCTGACTTTC. The genes are TRBV19 and TRBJ2-6; TRBD1 matches at 8 bases. Germline V gives CDR1 LNHDA, CDR2 SQIVND (reference sequence). The CDR3 sequence is 15 residues long. V lost 5 bases to trimming and J lost 2 bases; unmatched junction nucleotides: 2.